The TCR beta chain described here comes from a study of T cell repertoires in cytomegalovirus infection. Study summary: Well-studied HLA-B-restricted epitopes and recently identified HLA-C-restricted epitopes of CMV were both used in the study. CMV infection and matching HLA type were both indicated by public TCR beta signatures. Overall study findings and caveats: Cumulative frequency of public TCR beta families picked out carriers of CMV plus the relevant HLA. In two of eight donors, the top clonotype was HLA-C-restricted CMV-specific.

TCRdb called the reads again in MiXCR, with one record for every CDR3 protein. The sample shows approximately 390,000 distinct CDR3 sequences, roughly a third of them seen only once. Worth noting for this clonotype: Its target is unknown. At one end, the junction sequence differs from germline, possibly due to a read error.

The sequencing here drew on cultured PBMCs, taken from culture after CMV antigen stimulation. This TCR was recovered from a human donor in good health (CMV status not recorded). Some clones in this sample may be carry-over from other donors' samples.

The CDR3 sequence is CASSLEDWRSYNEQFF. CDR3 in DNA: TGTGCCAGCAGCTTGGAGGACTGGCGCTCCTACAACGAGCAGTTCTTC. The V gene is TRBV5-5, the J gene TRBJ2-1, with D maybe TRBD2 (5 bases). Per the germline V gene, CDR1 is SGHKS and CDR2 is YYEKEE (reference sequence). This CDR3 has 16 amino acids.